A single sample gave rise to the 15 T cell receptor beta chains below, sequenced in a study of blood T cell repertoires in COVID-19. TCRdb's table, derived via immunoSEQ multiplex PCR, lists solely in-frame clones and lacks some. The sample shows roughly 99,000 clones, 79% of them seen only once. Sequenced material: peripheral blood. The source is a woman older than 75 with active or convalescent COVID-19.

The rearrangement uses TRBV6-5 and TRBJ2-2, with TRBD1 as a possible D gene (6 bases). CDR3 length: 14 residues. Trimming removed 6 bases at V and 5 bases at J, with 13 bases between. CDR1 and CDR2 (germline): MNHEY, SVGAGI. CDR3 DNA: TGTGCCAGCAGCTTCCGCCAGGGGACCGGGGAGCTGTTTTTT. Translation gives CASSFRQGTGELFF.

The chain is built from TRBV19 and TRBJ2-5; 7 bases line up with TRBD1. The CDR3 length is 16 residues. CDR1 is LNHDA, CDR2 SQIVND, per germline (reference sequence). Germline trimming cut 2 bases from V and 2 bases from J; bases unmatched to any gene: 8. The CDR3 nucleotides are TGTGCCAGTAGTATAACACGCCCAGGGGGACAAGAGACCCAGTACTTC. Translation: CASSITRPGGQETQYF.

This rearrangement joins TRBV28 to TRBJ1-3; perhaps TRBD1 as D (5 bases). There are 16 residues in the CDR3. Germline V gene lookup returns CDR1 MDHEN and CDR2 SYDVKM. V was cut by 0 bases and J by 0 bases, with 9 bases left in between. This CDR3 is CASSLWRTLSGNTIYF. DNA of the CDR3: TGTGCCAGCAGTTTATGGCGGACACTCTCTGGAAACACCATATATTTT.

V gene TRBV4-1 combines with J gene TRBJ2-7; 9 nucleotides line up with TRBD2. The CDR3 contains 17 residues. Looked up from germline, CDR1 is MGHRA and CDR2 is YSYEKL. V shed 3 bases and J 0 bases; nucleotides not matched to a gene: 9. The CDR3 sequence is CASSQRSSGSLSYEQYF. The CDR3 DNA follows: TGCGCCAGCAGCCAGAGGAGTAGCGGGAGCCTCTCCTACGAGCAGTACTTC.

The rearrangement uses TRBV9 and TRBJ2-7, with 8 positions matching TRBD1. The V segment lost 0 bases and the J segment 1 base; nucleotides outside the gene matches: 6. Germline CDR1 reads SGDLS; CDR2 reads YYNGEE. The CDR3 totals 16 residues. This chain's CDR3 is CASSVDPRQGSYEQYF. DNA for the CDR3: TGTGCCAGCAGCGTAGACCCCAGACAGGGGTCCTACGAGCAGTACTTC. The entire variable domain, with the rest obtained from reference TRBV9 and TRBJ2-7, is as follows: DSGVTQTPKHLITATGQRVTLRCSPRSGDLSVYWYQQSLDQGLQFLIQYYNGEERAKGNILERFSAQQFPDLHSELNLSSLELGDSALYFCASSVDPRQGSYEQYFGPGTRLTVT.

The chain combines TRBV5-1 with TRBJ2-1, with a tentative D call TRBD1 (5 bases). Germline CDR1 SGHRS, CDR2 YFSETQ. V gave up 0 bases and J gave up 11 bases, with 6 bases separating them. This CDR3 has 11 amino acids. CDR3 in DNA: TGCGCCAGCAGCTTGGGACAGCAGCAGTTCTTC. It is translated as CASSLGQQQFF. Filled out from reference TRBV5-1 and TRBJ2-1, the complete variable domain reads KAGVTQTPRYLIKTRGQQVTLSCSPISGHRSVSWYQQTPGQGLQFLFEYFSETQRNKGNFPGRFSGRQFSNSRSEMNVSTLELGDSALYLCASSLGQQQFFGPGTRLTVL.

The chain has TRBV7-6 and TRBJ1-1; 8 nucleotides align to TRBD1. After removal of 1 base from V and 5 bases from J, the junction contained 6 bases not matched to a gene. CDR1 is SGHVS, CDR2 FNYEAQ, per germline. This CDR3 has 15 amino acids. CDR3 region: CASSLGTGWETEAFF. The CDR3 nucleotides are TGTGCCAGCAGCTTAGGGACAGGGTGGGAAACTGAAGCTTTCTTT.

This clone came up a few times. The CDR3 loop reads CASSRTDRENYGYTF. CDR3 nucleotide sequence: TGCGCCAGCAGCCGAACGGACAGGGAAAACTATGGCTACACCTTC. The V call is TRBV4-1, the J call TRBJ1-2; 8 bases are shared with TRBD1. Germline values: CDR1 MGHRA, CDR2 YSYEKL. The V segment lost 4 bases and the J segment 2 bases; nucleotides outside the gene matches: 6. The CDR3 consists of 15 residues.

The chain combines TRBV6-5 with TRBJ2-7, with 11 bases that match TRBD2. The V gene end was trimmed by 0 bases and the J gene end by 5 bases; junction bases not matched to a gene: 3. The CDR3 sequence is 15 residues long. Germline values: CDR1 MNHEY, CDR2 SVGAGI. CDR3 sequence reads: CASSYSGTSGDEQYF. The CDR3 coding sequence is TGTGCCAGCAGTTACTCCGGGACTAGCGGCGACGAGCAGTACTTC.

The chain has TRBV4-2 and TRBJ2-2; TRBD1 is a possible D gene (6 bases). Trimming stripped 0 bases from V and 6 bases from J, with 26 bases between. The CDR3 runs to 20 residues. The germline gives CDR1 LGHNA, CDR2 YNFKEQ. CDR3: CASSQDSPGYTGQKAGELFF. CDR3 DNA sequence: TGTGCCAGCAGCCAAGATAGTCCCGGGTACACAGGGCAAAAAGCCGGGGAGCTGTTTTTT.

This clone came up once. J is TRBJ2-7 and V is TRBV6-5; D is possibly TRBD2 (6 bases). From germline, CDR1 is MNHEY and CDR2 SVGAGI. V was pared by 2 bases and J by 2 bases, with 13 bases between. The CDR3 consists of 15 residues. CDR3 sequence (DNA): TGTGCCAGCAGTTACGCTTTACGGGGGACCTACGAGCAGTACTTC. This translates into CASSYALRGTYEQYF.

CDR3 nucleotide sequence: TGTGCCAGCAGTTTCAGGCTACCCTCCTACAATGAGCAGTTCTTC. Residues: CASSFRLPSYNEQFF. The chain has TRBV28 and TRBJ2-1; D remains ambiguous. Between the trimmed V and J ends, which lost 3 bases and 0 bases, there was a span of 9 bases. Germline V gives CDR1 MDHEN, CDR2 SYDVKM. The CDR3 spans 15 residues.

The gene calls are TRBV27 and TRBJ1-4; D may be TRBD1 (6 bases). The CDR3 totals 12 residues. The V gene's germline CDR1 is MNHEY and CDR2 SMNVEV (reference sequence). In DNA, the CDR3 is TGTGCAAGTCGGCAGGGGAAAGAAAAACTGTTTTTT. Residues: CASRQGKEKLFF.

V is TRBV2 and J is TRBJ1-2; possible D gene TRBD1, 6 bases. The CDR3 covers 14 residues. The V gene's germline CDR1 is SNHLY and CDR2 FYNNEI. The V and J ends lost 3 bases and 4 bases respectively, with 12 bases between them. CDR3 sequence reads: CASSDRDTFYGYTF. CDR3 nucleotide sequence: TGTGCCAGCAGTGATCGGGACACATTCTATGGCTACACCTTC.

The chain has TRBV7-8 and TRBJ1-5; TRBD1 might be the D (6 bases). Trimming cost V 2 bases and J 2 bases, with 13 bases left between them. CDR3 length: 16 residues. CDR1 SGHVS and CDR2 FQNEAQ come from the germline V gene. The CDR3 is CASSLTSAGGNQPQHF. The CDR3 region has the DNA TGTGCCAGCAGCTTAACCTCGGCAGGGGGCAATCAGCCCCAGCATTTT.